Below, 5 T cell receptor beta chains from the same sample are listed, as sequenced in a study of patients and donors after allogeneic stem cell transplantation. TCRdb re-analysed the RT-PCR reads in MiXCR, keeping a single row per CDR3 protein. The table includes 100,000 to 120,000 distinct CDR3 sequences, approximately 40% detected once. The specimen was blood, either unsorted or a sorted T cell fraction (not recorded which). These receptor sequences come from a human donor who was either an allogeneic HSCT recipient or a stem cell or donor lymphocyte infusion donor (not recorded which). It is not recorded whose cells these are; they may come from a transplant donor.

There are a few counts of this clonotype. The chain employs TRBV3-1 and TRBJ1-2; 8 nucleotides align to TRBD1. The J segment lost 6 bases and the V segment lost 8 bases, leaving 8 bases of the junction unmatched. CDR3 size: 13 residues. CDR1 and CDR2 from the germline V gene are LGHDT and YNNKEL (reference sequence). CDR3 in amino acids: CASGHWTGNGYTF. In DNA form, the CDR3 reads TGTGCCAGCGGACATTGGACAGGGAATGGCTACACCTTC.

CDR3 region: CASSWWGRGTDTQYF. The CDR3 DNA sequence: TGTGCCAGCAGTTGGTGGGGGAGAGGGACAGATACGCAGTATTTT. The rearrangement links TRBV27 to TRBJ2-3; D possibly matches TRBD1 or TRBD2 (5 bases each). V was shortened by 4 bases and J by 3 bases, with 14 bases between the two germline ends. The germline gives CDR1 MNHEY, CDR2 SMNVEV (reference sequence). The CDR3 is 15 amino acids.

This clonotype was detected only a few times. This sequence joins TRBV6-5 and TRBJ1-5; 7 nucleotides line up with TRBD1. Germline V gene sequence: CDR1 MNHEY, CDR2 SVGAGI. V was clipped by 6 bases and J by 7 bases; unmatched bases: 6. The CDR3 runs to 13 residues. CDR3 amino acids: CASRPQGSQPQHF. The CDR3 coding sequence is TGTGCCAGCAGGCCACAGGGGTCCCAGCCCCAGCATTTT.

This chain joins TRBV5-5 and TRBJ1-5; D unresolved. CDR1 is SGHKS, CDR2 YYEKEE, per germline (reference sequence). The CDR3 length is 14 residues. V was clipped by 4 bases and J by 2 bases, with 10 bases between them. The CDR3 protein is CASSHSNGNQPQHF. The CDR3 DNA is TGTGCCAGCAGCCATTCGAACGGCAATCAGCCCCAGCATTTT.

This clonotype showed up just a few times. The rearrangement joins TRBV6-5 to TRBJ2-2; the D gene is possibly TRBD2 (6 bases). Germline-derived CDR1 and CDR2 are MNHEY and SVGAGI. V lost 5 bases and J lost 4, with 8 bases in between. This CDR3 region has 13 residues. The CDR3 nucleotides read TGTGCCAGCAGTAGGGACTTCACCGGGGAGCTGTTTTTT. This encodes CASSRDFTGELFF.